The T cell receptor (beta chain) under discussion was sequenced for a study of blood T cell repertoires in COVID-19. Across the whole study: COVID-19 samples collected from the United States, Italy and Spain covered acute and convalescent phases. T cells, B-cell-depleted T cells, or PBMCs provided the cDNA or gDNA that served as material.

Authors' methods: Estimated nucleated cell counts came from reference gene primer amplification. Sequenced by immunoSEQ multiplex PCR; TCRdb stores in-frame clones only, minus some. That table furnishes V, J and clone size, whereas the DNA furnished D and trimming. Of hundreds of thousands of clones listed, about 91% were seen once; the top ten hold around 6.6%. The germline gives CDR1 KGHSH, CDR2 LQKENI. The CDR3 has 16 residues. The V segment lost 6 bases and the J segment 0 bases; nucleotides outside the gene matches: 8. The chain employs TRBV18 and TRBJ1-5; 7 nucleotides align to TRBD1. Sequencing was done on a sample of peripheral blood. The TCR originated in a woman under 40 with COVID-19, enrolled during active disease. The CDR3 DNA follows: TGTGCCAGCTCGACCGGGACAGTCAATAGCAATCAGCCCCAGCATTTT. It is translated as CASSTGTVNSNQPQHF.